Below, one T cell receptor (beta chain) is given with its context. This record comes from a study of control samples from healthy donors and cancer patients. The table came from immunoSEQ multiplex PCR; TCRdb's copy has only in-frame clones and leaves some out. The data show about 410,000 clones, 90% seen once. The V end lost 1 base, the J end lost 4 bases, and 10 bases lay between the germline ends. This CDR3 comprises 15 residues. CDR1 SGHVS and CDR2 FNYEAQ come from the germline V gene. The TCR was taken from a man between 35 and 55 years old with head and neck cancer. The rearrangement uses TRBV7-6 and TRBJ2-2; D is uncertain. The sequenced sample was PBMCs. CDR3 DNA sequence: TGTGCCAGCAGCTTAGAAGGGTTGGTCACCGGGGAGCTGTTTTTT. Its translation is CASSLEGLVTGELFF. Complete variable domain (other parts from reference TRBV7-6 and TRBJ2-2): GAGVSQSPRYKVTKRGQDVALRCDPISGHVSLYWYRQALGQGPEFLTYFNYEAQQDKSGLPNDRFSAERPEGSISTLTIQRTEQRDSAMYRCASSLEGLVTGELFFGEGSRLTVL.